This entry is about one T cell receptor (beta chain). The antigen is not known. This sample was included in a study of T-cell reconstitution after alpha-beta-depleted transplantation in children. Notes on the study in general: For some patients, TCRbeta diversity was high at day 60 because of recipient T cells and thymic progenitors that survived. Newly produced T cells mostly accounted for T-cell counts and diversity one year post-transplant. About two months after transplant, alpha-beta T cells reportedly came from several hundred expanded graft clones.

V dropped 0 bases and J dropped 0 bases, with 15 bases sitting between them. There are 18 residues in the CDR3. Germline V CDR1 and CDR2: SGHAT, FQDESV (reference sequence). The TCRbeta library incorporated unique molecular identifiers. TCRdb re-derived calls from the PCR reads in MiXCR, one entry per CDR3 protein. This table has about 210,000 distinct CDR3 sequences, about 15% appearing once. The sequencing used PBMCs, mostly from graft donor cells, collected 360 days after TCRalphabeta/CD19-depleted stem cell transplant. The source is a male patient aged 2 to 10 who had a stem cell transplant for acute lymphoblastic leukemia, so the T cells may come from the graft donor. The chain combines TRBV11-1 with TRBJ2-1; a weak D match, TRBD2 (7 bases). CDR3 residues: CASSLAGGGAVSYNEQFF. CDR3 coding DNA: TGTGCCAGCAGCTTAGCGGGTGGGGGGGCGGTCTCCTACAATGAGCAGTTCTTC.